The 22 T cell receptor beta chains presented below share a single source sample, sequenced in a study of blood T cells in healthy people across ages. A sample-barcoded 5' primer and a J-beta primer mix were used in a second PCR of roughly 7 to 11 cycles. TCRdb redid the calling of the 5' RACE reads with MiXCR, one entry per CDR3 protein. The top ten hold 20% to 25% of the sample, which has 1.8 million or so distinct CDR3 sequences, about two fifths seen once. Sequencing input: blood. The source is a human donor in good health.

This clonotype was seen a single time. This chain joins TRBV7-8 and TRBJ2-2, with D hard to call. Trimming took off 5 bases at V and 7 bases at J, with 11 bases between the two ends. This CDR3 spans 13 amino acids. The germline V gene has CDR1 SGHVS and CDR2 FQNEAQ. The DNA of the CDR3 is TGTGCCAGCAGCGTGGGGTCTATCGGGGAGCTGTTTTTT. It yields the protein CASSVGSIGELFF.

V gene TRBV29-1 combines with J gene TRBJ2-1; D possibly corresponds to TRBD2 (6 bases). V was shortened by 2 bases and J by 7 bases, with 15 bases between the two germline ends. Germline CDR1 is SQVTM and CDR2 is ANQGSEA. The CDR3 is 14 residues long. The CDR3 nucleotides read TGCAGCGTTGAAAGACTAGATGGGTCGAATGAGCAGTTCTTC. Its translation is CSVERLDGSNEQFF.

The chain links TRBV10-3 to TRBJ1-2; D gene ambiguous. V was pared by 7 bases and J by 0 bases, with 15 bases between. Germline V lookup: CDR1 ENHRY, CDR2 SYGVKD. The CDR3 spans 15 residues. CDR3 loop: CAITSEGPANYGYTF. The CDR3 DNA reads as TGTGCCATCACCTCAGAAGGACCCGCTAACTATGGCTACACCTTC.

There are a few counts of this clonotype. This sequence joins TRBV9 and TRBJ1-2; D gene ambiguous. The CDR3 runs to 14 residues. CDR1 and CDR2 (germline): SGDLS, YYNGEE. Deletions cut 4 bases from V and 6 bases from J, with 16 bases between. Here the CDR3 reads CASSPFPAHHGYTF. CDR3 coding DNA: TGTGCCAGCAGCCCCTTTCCGGCTCACCATGGCTACACCTTC.

Of note for this clonotype: One end of the junction fails to match germline, which may point to a read error. For the CDR3, the DNA is TGTGTCAGCAGCTTCGGACAGGGGGGGATACATACTGAAGCTTTCTTT. Protein: CVSSFGQGGIHTEAFF. The rearrangement uses TRBV7-2 and TRBJ1-1, with 10 bases aligning to TRBD1. Germline CDR1 reads SGHTA; CDR2 reads FQGNSA. CDR3 size: 16 residues.

This clonotype was counted a few times. This chain uses TRBV4-1 with TRBJ1-4; 7 bases are shared with TRBD1. The V gene's germline CDR1 is MGHRA and CDR2 YSYEKL. V shed 2 bases, J shed 3 bases, and the junction held 6 bases outside the gene matches. This CDR3 has 16 amino acids. The CDR3 region is CASSQLGTDPNEKLFF. The CDR3 DNA is TGCGCCAGCAGCCAACTAGGGACAGACCCTAATGAAAAACTGTTTTTT.

This chain links TRBV4-3 with TRBJ1-5, with D unresolved. Germline V CDR1 and CDR2: LGHNA, YSLEER. CDR3 length: 13 amino acids. V lost 0 bases and J lost 4, with 4 bases in between. The CDR3 is CASSQEQNQPQHF. CDR3 coding DNA: TGCGCCAGCAGCCAAGAACAGAATCAGCCCCAGCATTTT.

This chain joins TRBV7-2 and TRBJ2-7; D is perhaps TRBD1 (6 bases). The CDR3 is 16 amino acids. V lost 1 base and J 4 bases, leaving 17 bases between the germline ends. Germline assignment: CDR1 SGHTA and CDR2 FQGNSA. The chain's CDR3 is CASSLVAGAQLYEQYF. The CDR3, as DNA: TGTGCCAGCAGCTTAGTAGCAGGGGCCCAATTGTACGAGCAGTACTTC.

This clonotype was detected only a few times. The chain has TRBV12-3 or TRBV12-4 and TRBJ1-1; the D gene is possibly TRBD1 (6 bases). V was trimmed by 3 bases and J by 5 bases, leaving 13 bases between them. CDR3 length: 14 amino acids. The CDR3 here is CASSFRRGGTEAFF. In DNA, the CDR3 is TGTGCCAGCAGTTTCAGGAGAGGGGGTACTGAAGCTTTCTTT.

This chain uses TRBV20-1 with TRBJ1-2; 12 nucleotides line up with TRBD1. The CDR3 consists of 16 residues. V shed 5 bases and J 3 bases; nucleotides not matched to a gene: 10. Germline V CDR1 and CDR2: DFQATT, SNEGSKA (reference sequence). The CDR3 bases are TGCAGTGCTCTCGGGACAGGGGGCGATGCCGACTATGGCTACACCTTC. Its protein is CSALGTGGDADYGYTF.

In this sample, this clonotype turned up once. This rearrangement joins TRBV5-6 to TRBJ2-5; D is undetermined. The J call may be wrong; the DNA end is better matched by TRBJ2-7. The CDR3 spans 14 residues. CDR1 SGHDT and CDR2 YYEEEE come from the germline V gene. The CDR3 nucleotides read TGTGCCAGCAGCTTGGAGGACCTTACCTACGAGCAGTACTTC. This gives the protein CASSLEDLTYEQYF.

This clonotype was observed a handful of times. The rearrangement links TRBV7-2 to TRBJ1-1; D gene ambiguous. Germline loops: CDR1 SGHTA, CDR2 FQGNSA. This CDR3 spans 14 amino acids. V lost 1 base to trimming and J lost 7 bases, with 13 bases between them. The CDR3 DNA reads as TGTGCCAGCAGCTTAGTTCCGGACGGCGGTGAAGCTTTCTTT. Its protein is CASSLVPDGGEAFF.

The V and J genes are TRBV12-3 or TRBV12-4 and TRBJ1-2, with D unresolved. Trimming took 3 bases from V and 6 from J, leaving 8 bases between them. The CDR3 runs 12 residues. The CDR3 sequence: CASSLLRNGYTF. The CDR3 bases are TGTGCCAGCAGTTTGCTGCGGAATGGCTACACCTTC.

The chain carries TRBV6-2 or TRBV6-3 and TRBJ1-2; 8 bases line up with TRBD1. V was clipped by 6 bases and J by 4 bases; unmatched bases: 13. Germline V CDR1 and CDR2: MNHEY, SVGEGT. The CDR3 length is 16 residues. The CDR3 here is CASSPNRGSFSYGYTF. CDR3 coding DNA: TGTGCCAGCAGCCCGAACAGGGGGTCCTTTTCCTATGGCTACACCTTC.

The chain employs TRBV11-2 and TRBJ2-1; D not resolved. This CDR3 contains 14 residues. V was trimmed by 0 bases and J by 10 bases, leaving 13 bases between them. Per the germline V gene, CDR1 is SGHAT and CDR2 is FQNNGV. As DNA, the CDR3 is TGTGCCAGCAGCTTAGAGATTGCGGTTAGGGAGCAGTTCTTC. Its translation: CASSLEIAVREQFF.

The chain combines TRBV29-1 with TRBJ1-1, with a tentative D call TRBD1 (6 bases). This CDR3 contains 13 residues. The germline V gene has CDR1 SQVTM and CDR2 ANQGSEA. Trimming took off 3 bases at V and 4 bases at J, with 12 bases between the two ends. The CDR3 sequence: CSVDERGGTEAFF. The CDR3 coding sequence is TGCAGCGTTGACGAAAGGGGGGGCACTGAAGCTTTCTTT.

This chain connects TRBV29-1 to TRBJ2-3, with 10 bases lining up with TRBD1. The CDR3 is made up of 14 amino acids. Germline assignment: CDR1 SQVTM and CDR2 ANQGSEA. After removal of 2 bases from V and 4 bases from J, the junction contained 3 bases not matched to a gene. The DNA of the CDR3 is TGCAGCGTTGAAAAAGGACAGGGGGCAGATACGCAGTATTTT. Encoded protein: CSVEKGQGADTQYF.

DNA of the CDR3: TGCGCCAGCAGCCAAGACTACGGGGGTCAGCCCCAGCATTTT. This sequence encodes CASSQDYGGQPQHF. This chain uses TRBV4-3 with TRBJ1-5, with D perhaps matching TRBD1 (5 bases). V gave up 0 bases and J gave up 6 bases, with 9 bases separating them. The CDR3 is 14 residues long. CDR1 and CDR2 (germline): LGHNA, YSLEER.

This chain connects TRBV20-1 to TRBJ1-2; no clear D gene. Trimming shortened V by 3 bases and J by 6 bases, and 20 bases separated the two germline ends. Looked up from germline, CDR1 is DFQATT and CDR2 is SNEGSKA (reference sequence). The CDR3 is 15 amino acids. Here the CDR3 reads CSARRSAGSVHGYTF. The CDR3 DNA sequence: TGCAGTGCTAGGCGTTCGGCAGGCTCTGTTCATGGCTACACCTTC.

This clonotype occurred a few times. V and J are TRBV9 and TRBJ2-3, with D possibly being TRBD1 (6 bases). Trimming removed 4 bases from V and 0 bases from J, with 18 bases in between. The CDR3 runs to 17 residues. Germline V gene sequence: CDR1 SGDLS, CDR2 YYNGEE. The CDR3 DNA follows: TGTGCCAGCAGCACAAGCCGGGACACCCCTAGCACAGATACGCAGTATTTT. This sequence encodes CASSTSRDTPSTDTQYF.

V and J are TRBV2 and TRBJ2-4; D gene ambiguous. Trimming took off 5 bases at V and 9 bases at J, with 8 bases between the two ends. Per germline, CDR1 SNHLY and CDR2 FYNNEI. This CDR3 is built from 11 residues. Written as DNA, the CDR3 is TGTGCCAGCAGTTATTGGGGCATTCAGTACTTC. Its translation: CASSYWGIQYF.

This clonotype has more than one count but fewer than ten. CDR3 in amino acids: CASSARTGDKQYF. CDR3 bases: TGTGCCAGCAGTGCCAGGACGGGTGATAAGCAGTACTTC. The V call is TRBV12-3 or TRBV12-4, the J call TRBJ2-7; D unresolved. Trimming took 5 bases from V and 8 from J, leaving 16 bases between them. This CDR3 has 13 residues.